The rows below give T cell receptor beta chains drawn from one sample of a study of cytomegalovirus exposure and HLA in healthy donors. Clones were sequenced by immunoSEQ multiplex PCR, and TCRdb holds only the in-frame ones, with some missing. This table holds roughly 150,000 clones, over 85% found once. Sequencing was performed on PBMCs. Source of these receptors: a woman younger than 30 in good health and CMV-seropositive. Each CDR3 is given with its conserved first and last residue. Each record gives: CDR3 protein, CDR3 DNA, clone size, V gene, D gene, J gene. The D gene is left open where the match is weak. Clone size is stated in some rows and not others, as once, few, many or a class when expanded.

CDR3aa: CASSPLRAGTSLYNEQFF; CDR3nt: TGTGCCAGCTCACCACTTCGAGCCGGGACTAGCCTCTACAATGAGCAGTTCTTC; abundance: -; v_gene: TRBV18; d_gene: TRBD2; j_gene: TRBJ2-1
CDR3aa: CASSVHRDRNYNEQFF; CDR3nt: TGCGCCAGCAGCGTCCACCGGGACAGGAACTACAATGAGCAGTTCTTC; abundance: -; v_gene: TRBV4-3; d_gene: TRBD1; j_gene: TRBJ2-1
CDR3aa: CASSYSSTGSYEQYF; CDR3nt: TGTGCCAGCAGTTACTCGAGTACAGGTTCCTACGAGCAGTACTTC; abundance: -; v_gene: TRBV6-6; d_gene: -; j_gene: TRBJ2-7
CDR3aa: CASRGTGLGFSYEQYF; CDR3nt: TGTGCCAGTAGAGGAACAGGGTTGGGGTTCTCCTACGAGCAGTACTTC; abundance: -; v_gene: TRBV19; d_gene: -; j_gene: TRBJ2-7
CDR3aa: CAWRGTSGTYNEQFF; CDR3nt: TGTGCCTGGCGGGGGACTAGCGGCACCTACAATGAGCAGTTCTTC; abundance: -; v_gene: TRBV30; d_gene: TRBD2; j_gene: TRBJ2-1
CDR3aa: CASSQPPGQGYTEAFF; CDR3nt: TGTGCCAGTAGCCAACCCCCGGGACAGGGGTACACTGAAGCTTTCTTT; abundance: -; v_gene: TRBV19; d_gene: TRBD1; j_gene: TRBJ1-1
CDR3aa: CASSQEGAGETQYF; CDR3nt: TGCGCCAGCAGCCAAGAAGGAGCTGGGGAGACCCAGTACTTC; abundance: once; v_gene: TRBV4-3; d_gene: -; j_gene: TRBJ2-5
CDR3aa: CASSPSVGTGGIGQYF; CDR3nt: TGTGCCAGCAGTCCCAGCGTCGGGACAGGGGGCATAGGGCAGTACTTC; abundance: -; v_gene: TRBV6-6; d_gene: TRBD1; j_gene: TRBJ2-5
CDR3aa: CASKILANTGELFF; CDR3nt: TGTGCCAGCAAAATATTGGCCAACACCGGGGAGCTGTTTTTT; abundance: once; v_gene: TRBV7-3; d_gene: -; j_gene: TRBJ2-2
CDR3aa: CASRQIGSLAGGDTQYF; CDR3nt: TGCGCCAGCAGGCAAATAGGATCCCTAGCGGGAGGGGATACGCAGTATTTT; abundance: -; v_gene: TRBV10-1; d_gene: TRBD2; j_gene: TRBJ2-3
CDR3aa: CSVGSGTYEQYF; CDR3nt: TGCAGCGTTGGATCAGGGACCTACGAGCAGTACTTC; abundance: -; v_gene: TRBV29-1; d_gene: -; j_gene: TRBJ2-7
CDR3aa: CASSLAGTSGRGASYEQYF; CDR3nt: TGCGCCAGCAGCTTGGCCGGGACTAGCGGGAGGGGGGCCTCCTACGAGCAGTACTTC; abundance: once; v_gene: TRBV5-1; d_gene: TRBD2; j_gene: TRBJ2-7
CDR3aa: CASSVRLAGVVHF; CDR3nt: TGTGCCAGCAGCGTTAGACTAGCGGGAGTAGTGCACTTC; abundance: -; v_gene: TRBV14; d_gene: TRBD2; j_gene: TRBJ2-5
CDR3aa: CASSQPDRVGTEAFF; CDR3nt: TGCGCCAGCAGCCAGCCGGACAGGGTGGGCACTGAAGCTTTCTTT; abundance: -; v_gene: TRBV4-3; d_gene: TRBD1; j_gene: TRBJ1-1
CDR3aa: CASSPPGDQETQYF; CDR3nt: TGTGCCAGCTCACCACCGGGAGATCAAGAGACCCAGTACTTC; abundance: -; v_gene: TRBV18; d_gene: -; j_gene: TRBJ2-5
CDR3aa: CASSLSGNTEAFF; CDR3nt: TGTGCCAGCAGTTTATCAGGGAACACTGAAGCTTTCTTT; abundance: -; v_gene: TRBV28; d_gene: -; j_gene: TRBJ1-1
CDR3aa: CASSANTGTWGTDTQYF; CDR3nt: TGTGCCAGCAGCGCTAACACCGGGACTTGGGGCACAGATACGCAGTATTTT; abundance: -; v_gene: TRBV9; d_gene: -; j_gene: TRBJ2-3
CDR3aa: CSVSDSGGTQYF; CDR3nt: TGCAGCGTTTCGGACTCGGGGGGTACGCAGTATTTT; abundance: -; v_gene: TRBV29-1; d_gene: TRBD2; j_gene: TRBJ2-3
CDR3aa: CASSPYRDQPQHF; CDR3nt: TGTGCCAGCTCACCTTACAGGGACCAGCCCCAGCATTTT; abundance: -; v_gene: TRBV18; d_gene: -; j_gene: TRBJ1-5
CDR3aa: CASTLAATYNEQFF; CDR3nt: TGTGCCAGTACCCTAGCGGCAACCTACAATGAGCAGTTCTTC; abundance: -; v_gene: TRBV19; d_gene: TRBD2; j_gene: TRBJ2-1
CDR3aa: CASSVTGDTGELFF; CDR3nt: TGCGCCAGCAGCGTTACAGGGGACACCGGGGAGCTGTTTTTT; abundance: -; v_gene: TRBV5-1; d_gene: TRBD1; j_gene: TRBJ2-2
CDR3aa: CASSLQGADTQYF; CDR3nt: TGTGCCAGCAGTTTACAGGGGGCAGATACGCAGTATTTT; abundance: -; v_gene: TRBV28; d_gene: TRBD1; j_gene: TRBJ2-3
CDR3aa: CASSYSGSPSYEQYF; CDR3nt: TGTGCCAGCAGTTATAGCGGGAGTCCCTCCTACGAGCAGTACTTC; abundance: -; v_gene: TRBV27; d_gene: TRBD2; j_gene: TRBJ2-7
CDR3aa: CASSEDLAGTEETQYF; CDR3nt: TGTGCCAGCAGCGAAGACCTAGCCGGGACAGAAGAGACCCAGTACTTC; abundance: -; v_gene: TRBV9; d_gene: TRBD1; j_gene: TRBJ2-5
CDR3aa: CAIRPDGGGKKLFF; CDR3nt: TGTGCCATCAGACCGGACGGAGGAGGGAAAAAACTGTTTTTT; abundance: -; v_gene: TRBV10-3; d_gene: -; j_gene: TRBJ1-4
CDR3aa: CASSSGLEPYEQYF; CDR3nt: TGTGCCAGCAGCTCCGGACTAGAACCCTACGAGCAGTACTTC; abundance: -; v_gene: TRBV11-3; d_gene: TRBD2; j_gene: TRBJ2-7
CDR3aa: CASTSEGRVAEQYF; CDR3nt: TGTGCCAGTACATCTGAGGGCCGCGTCGCCGAGCAGTACTTC; abundance: -; v_gene: TRBV2; d_gene: -; j_gene: TRBJ2-7
CDR3aa: CASSLSGVGGELFF; CDR3nt: TGCGCCAGCAGCTTATCAGGGGTCGGCGGGGAGCTGTTTTTT; abundance: -; v_gene: TRBV5-1; d_gene: -; j_gene: TRBJ2-2
CDR3aa: CAWSGGTGVPPGELFF; CDR3nt: TGTGCCTGGAGTGGGGGAACAGGGGTCCCACCCGGGGAGCTGTTTTTT; abundance: -; v_gene: TRBV30; d_gene: TRBD1; j_gene: TRBJ2-2
CDR3aa: CASSPPVSGETQYF; CDR3nt: TGTGCCAGCAGCCCACCGGTCTCGGGAGAGACCCAGTACTTC; abundance: -; v_gene: TRBV7-2; d_gene: -; j_gene: TRBJ2-5
CDR3aa: CASSLISGQYSGANVLTF; CDR3nt: TGTGCCAGCAGCTTAATATCTGGGCAGTACTCTGGGGCCAACGTCCTGACTTTC; abundance: -; v_gene: TRBV7-3; d_gene: -; j_gene: TRBJ2-6
CDR3aa: CASSQVGSGSSYEQYF; CDR3nt: TGCGCCAGCAGCCAAGTTGGTAGCGGGTCATCCTACGAGCAGTACTTC; abundance: once; v_gene: TRBV4-1; d_gene: TRBD2; j_gene: TRBJ2-7
CDR3aa: CASSRQGQLNTEAFF; CDR3nt: TGTGCCAGCAGCCGACAGGGACAGCTGAACACTGAAGCTTTCTTT; abundance: -; v_gene: TRBV7-9; d_gene: TRBD1; j_gene: TRBJ1-1
CDR3aa: CSVFLNTGELFF; CDR3nt: TGCAGCGTTTTTTTAAACACCGGGGAGCTGTTTTTT; abundance: -; v_gene: TRBV29-1; d_gene: -; j_gene: TRBJ2-2
CDR3aa: CASSSTPRGGEQYF; CDR3nt: TGTGCCAGCAGTTCCACCCCCCGGGGTGGCGAGCAGTACTTC; abundance: -; v_gene: TRBV6-6; d_gene: -; j_gene: TRBJ2-7
CDR3aa: CASSLATGAGGYTF; CDR3nt: TGTGCCAGCAGCTTAGCCACAGGGGCAGGGGGCTACACCTTC; abundance: once; v_gene: TRBV7-2; d_gene: TRBD1; j_gene: TRBJ1-2
CDR3aa: CASSFRDSPYEQYF; CDR3nt: TGTGCCAGCAGCTTCCGGGACAGTCCCTACGAGCAGTACTTC; abundance: -; v_gene: TRBV7-9; d_gene: TRBD1; j_gene: TRBJ2-7
CDR3aa: CATRGGRADNEQFF; CDR3nt: TGTGCCACCAGGGGCGGGAGGGCCGACAATGAGCAGTTCTTC; abundance: -; v_gene: TRBV10-3; d_gene: TRBD2; j_gene: TRBJ2-1
CDR3aa: CASSNPGLLSGANVLTF; CDR3nt: TGTGCCAGCAGCAACCCGGGACTGCTATCTGGGGCCAACGTCCTGACTTTC; abundance: -; v_gene: TRBV21-1; d_gene: -; j_gene: TRBJ2-6
CDR3aa: CASSQPVASNEQFF; CDR3nt: TGTGCCAGCAGCCAACCGGTCGCCTCCAATGAGCAGTTCTTC; abundance: -; v_gene: TRBV7-9; d_gene: -; j_gene: TRBJ2-1
CDR3aa: CASSEQNSYNEQFF; CDR3nt: TGCGCCAGCAGCGAACAAAACTCCTACAATGAGCAGTTCTTC; abundance: once; v_gene: TRBV5-1; d_gene: -; j_gene: TRBJ2-1
CDR3aa: CASSYRDRGTRSYEQYF; CDR3nt: TGTGCCAGCAGTTACCGGGACAGGGGGACCAGATCCTACGAGCAGTACTTC; abundance: -; v_gene: TRBV27; d_gene: TRBD1; j_gene: TRBJ2-7
CDR3aa: CASSYRGQVYEQYF; CDR3nt: TGTGCCAGCAGTTATAGGGGACAGGTCTACGAGCAGTACTTC; abundance: -; v_gene: TRBV28; d_gene: TRBD1; j_gene: TRBJ2-7